The 19 T cell receptor beta chains reported below all come from one sample, sequenced in a study of blood T cell repertoires in COVID-19. Only in-frame clones appear in the TCRdb table, and some are missing; sequencing was by immunoSEQ multiplex PCR. The sample contains approximately 76,000 clones, approximately 86% of which appear only once. The material sequenced was peripheral blood. The receptor source for this set is a woman aged 55-75 years with acute or convalescent COVID-19.

The sample holds one count of this clone. The V call is TRBV27, the J call TRBJ1-6; TRBD1 is a possible D gene (5 bases). The V gene's germline CDR1 is MNHEY and CDR2 SMNVEV (reference sequence). CDR3 size: 13 residues. Trimming removed 5 bases at V and 7 bases at J, with 9 bases between. The CDR3 nucleotides are TGTGCCAGCAGTCTGAACAGGAATTCACCCCTCCACTTT. It encodes CASSLNRNSPLHF.

This clone appeared once. The CDR3 here is CASSQSAPGRLYGYTF. CDR3 nucleotides: TGTGCCAGCAGCCAATCGGCCCCCGGGAGGTTATATGGCTACACCTTC. The V and J genes are TRBV3-1 (or the pseudogene TRBV3-2) and TRBJ1-2; D unresolved. Germline V lookup: CDR1 LGHDT, CDR2 YNNKEL (reference sequence). The CDR3 is 16 residues long. V was trimmed by 2 bases and J by 5 bases, leaving 18 bases between them.

This clone was recorded only once. This chain connects TRBV6-5 to TRBJ1-1; D ambiguous. The germline V gene has CDR1 MNHEY and CDR2 SVGAGI. The CDR3 covers 12 residues. V lost 7 bases and J 4 bases, leaving 10 bases between the germline ends. The CDR3 reads CASMGQLTEAFF. The CDR3 DNA follows: TGTGCCAGCATGGGCCAACTCACTGAAGCTTTCTTT.

The genes are TRBV7-9 and TRBJ2-7, with TRBD1 matching 9 bases. The CDR3 is 14 amino acids. Looked up from germline, CDR1 is SEHNR and CDR2 is FQNEAQ (reference sequence). The trim removed 5 bases at V and 5 bases at J, leaving 7 bases unmatched. In DNA, the CDR3 is TGTGCCAGCAGCCCTCGGGACAGGGAGGACGAGCAGTACTTC. Translating it yields CASSPRDREDEQYF.

V and J are TRBV19 and TRBJ1-1; no clear D gene. V was cut by 2 bases and J by 2 bases, with 6 bases left in between. The CDR3 has 13 amino acids. Looked up from germline, CDR1 is LNHDA and CDR2 is SQIVND (reference sequence). In DNA form, the CDR3 reads TGTGCCAGTAGTATATCTCTCAACACTGAAGCTTTCTTT. This gives the protein CASSISLNTEAFF.

This clone was seen a few times. This chain joins TRBV5-1 and TRBJ2-1; 10 nucleotides line up with TRBD2. The CDR3 is 17 amino acids. V trimming: 3 bases; J trimming: 7 bases; junction bases outside the gene matches: 13. The V gene's germline CDR1 is SGHRS and CDR2 YFSETQ. CDR3 in DNA: TGCGCCAGCAGCTCAATAGATTCTAGCGGGGGCGGGAATGAGCAGTTCTTC. It specifies CASSSIDSSGGGNEQFF.

This rearrangement joins TRBV7-2 to TRBJ2-3; TRBD2 agrees at 9 bases. Germline CDR1 SGHTA, CDR2 FQGNSA. The J segment lost 10 bases and the V segment lost 1 base, leaving 6 bases of the junction unmatched. The CDR3 is 14 residues long. The CDR3 DNA sequence: TGTGCCAGCAGCTTAGGCCTAGCGGGGTTGGCGCAGTATTTT. This gives the protein CASSLGLAGLAQYF.

The chain has TRBV7-9 and TRBJ2-2, with D uncertain. Trimming pared 5 bases from V and 5 bases from J, leaving 9 bases between. Germline V gene data show CDR1 as SEHNR and CDR2 as FQNEAQ (reference sequence). CDR3 length: 13 amino acids. The CDR3 coding sequence is TGTGCCAGCAGCCAATACGGGACCGGGGAGCTGTTTTTT. Protein sequence: CASSQYGTGELFF.

The V gene is TRBV7-6, the J gene TRBJ2-1; 8 bases are a match to TRBD2. Looked up from germline, CDR1 is SGHVS and CDR2 is FNYEAQ. Losses at the gene ends were 1 base for V and 3 bases for J; bases not matched to a gene: 8. CDR3 size: 17 residues. The CDR3: CASSLGSAGALYNEQFF. DNA for the CDR3: TGTGCCAGCAGCTTAGGTTCAGCGGGGGCCCTCTACAATGAGCAGTTCTTC.

This CDR3 reads CASSQRGTGNRDTQYF. CDR3 DNA sequence: TGTGCCAGCAGCCAACGAGGGACAGGGAACCGAGATACGCAGTATTTT. The chain uses TRBV7-9 and TRBJ2-3; 9 nucleotides align to TRBD1. The V and J ends lost 5 bases and 5 bases, in that order; junction bases with no gene match: 11. The CDR3 is 16 amino acids. CDR1 and CDR2 (germline): SEHNR, FQNEAQ (reference sequence).

V gene TRBV19 combines with J gene TRBJ2-5; 7 nucleotides line up with TRBD2. Germline lookup yields CDR1 LNHDA and CDR2 SQIVND (reference sequence). The CDR3 covers 13 residues. The V and J ends lost 5 bases and 4 bases, in that order; junction bases with no gene match: 4. CDR3 DNA: TGTGCCAGTAGTGGCGGGGGTGGAGAGACCCAGTACTTC. It encodes CASSGGGGETQYF.

The chain combines TRBV28 with TRBJ1-4; 11 bases map to TRBD1. This CDR3 has 18 residues. Per germline, CDR1 MDHEN and CDR2 SYDVKM. The trim removed 2 bases at V and 3 bases at J, leaving 8 bases unmatched. The CDR3 region has the DNA TGTGCCAGCAGTTTAATAGGGACAGGGGGAACTGCTAATGAAAAACTGTTTTTT. Translated: CASSLIGTGGTANEKLFF.

The rearrangement uses TRBV19 and TRBJ1-5; the D is unclear. The CDR3 runs 17 residues. V was clipped by 0 bases and J by 4 bases, with 16 bases between them. CDR1 and CDR2 from the germline V gene are LNHDA and SQIVND (reference sequence). DNA for the CDR3: TGTGCCAGTAGTATAGACGACAATCCGGCGAGAAATCAGCCCCAGCATTTT. Its translation: CASSIDDNPARNQPQHF.

The chain employs TRBV28 and TRBJ1-2; a possible D gene is TRBD1 (5 bases). Germline V gene data show CDR1 as MDHEN and CDR2 as SYDVKM. V lost 2 bases and J 6 bases, leaving 16 bases between the germline ends. CDR3 length: 15 residues. CDR3: CASSLEFGGFNGYTF. Here the CDR3 DNA reads TGTGCCAGCAGTTTAGAATTCGGGGGATTCAATGGCTACACCTTC.

V gene TRBV5-1 combines with J gene TRBJ2-1; 8 bases match TRBD1. The CDR3 has 16 amino acids. With 0 bases clipped from V and 5 bases from J, the junction kept 7 bases outside the gene matches. Germline CDR1 reads SGHRS; CDR2 reads YFSETQ. The CDR3 DNA sequence: TGCGCCAGCAGCTTGGCCGAGGACAGGGTCAACAATGAGCAGTTCTTC. Translation: CASSLAEDRVNNEQFF.

This chain joins TRBV5-5 and TRBJ2-7, with 7 bases identical to TRBD1. The CDR3 is made up of 13 amino acids. Germline lookup yields CDR1 SGHKS and CDR2 YYEKEE (reference sequence). Losses at the gene ends were 6 bases for V and 10 bases for J; bases not matched to a gene: 13. The CDR3 loop is CASTRLGGAEQYF. The DNA of the CDR3 is TGTGCCAGCACCCGGTTAGGGGGCGCAGAACAGTACTTC.

The chain couples TRBV4-1 to TRBJ1-6; 10 bases align to TRBD1. J lost 9 bases, V lost 3 bases, and 5 bases had no gene match. From germline, CDR1 is MGHRA and CDR2 YSYEKL. The CDR3 contains 15 residues. The CDR3 DNA is TGCGCCAGCAGCCAGGAAGACAGGGGGCGTTCACCCCTCCACTTT. It specifies CASSQEDRGRSPLHF.

The chain links TRBV5-1 to TRBJ2-6; D uncertain. This CDR3 contains 15 residues. Trimming cost V 1 base and J 2 bases, with 7 bases left between them. Looked up from germline, CDR1 is SGHRS and CDR2 is YFSETQ. CDR3 nucleotides: TGCGCCAGCAGCTTGTCCAGCGCTGGGGCCAACGTCCTGACTTTC. Translating it yields CASSLSSAGANVLTF.

This clone came up once. This chain connects TRBV18 to TRBJ2-1; D not certain. This CDR3 contains 11 residues. The V end lost 5 bases, the J end lost 15 bases, and 14 bases lay between the germline ends. Germline CDR1 reads KGHSH; CDR2 reads LQKENI. The CDR3 coding sequence is TGTGCCAGCTCAACCGCGAGGTTCTGGTTCTTC. Its protein is CASSTARFWFF.